Each of the 27 T cell receptor beta chains below was sequenced from the same sample in a study of control samples from healthy donors and cancer patients. The repertoire was sequenced with immunoSEQ multiplex PCR; TCRdb's copy has only in-frame clones and lacks some. The sample holds more than 85,000 clones; 92% are singletons and the top ten take 2% to 2.5%. Sequenced: blood. The receptors were gathered from a young woman in good health.

The rearrangement links TRBV7-6 to TRBJ1-2; D gene ambiguous. Germline V gene data show CDR1 as SGHVS and CDR2 as FNYEAQ. CDR3 length equals 15 residues. V was pared by 1 base and J by 5 bases, with 14 bases between. In DNA, the CDR3 is TGTGCCAGCAGCTTAGAGTTGGGCAGCGCTTATGGCTACACCTTC. Protein sequence: CASSLELGSAYGYTF.

V gene TRBV5-1 combines with J gene TRBJ1-6; TRBD1 aligns across 8 bases. The germline CDR1 and CDR2 sequences are SGHRS and YFSETQ. V gave up 1 base and J gave up 5 bases; unmatched junction bases: 5. The CDR3 totals 16 residues. The CDR3 DNA is TGCGCCAGCAGCTTGATGGACAGGGCGAATAATTCACCCCTCCACTTT. It encodes CASSLMDRANNSPLHF.

The chain uses TRBV29-1 and TRBJ2-5; no clear D. The CDR3 extends over 12 amino acids. Trimming cost V 3 bases and J 3 bases, with 8 bases left between them. In germline, CDR1 is SQVTM, CDR2 ANQGSEA. In nucleotides, the CDR3 is TGCAGCGTTGAGGTCCGGGAAGAGACCCAGTACTTC. Its translation: CSVEVREETQYF.

This clone has more than one count but fewer than ten. The chain couples TRBV9 to TRBJ1-3; 9 bases match TRBD1. V trimming: 4 bases; J trimming: 6 bases; junction bases outside the gene matches: 14. This CDR3 contains 17 residues. Germline lookup yields CDR1 SGDLS and CDR2 YYNGEE. The CDR3 bases are TGTGCCAGCAGCCCCCGAGGGACAGGGAATGGGGAAAACACCATATATTTT. Translation gives CASSPRGTGNGENTIYF.

J is TRBJ2-5 and V is TRBV7-2; D remains unclear. The CDR3 covers 11 residues. CDR1 SGHTA and CDR2 FQGNSA come from the germline V gene. Deletions cut 4 bases from V and 0 bases from J, with 0 bases between. This CDR3 reads CASSYQETQYF. CDR3 DNA: TGTGCCAGCAGCTACCAAGAGACCCAGTACTTC.

This chain links TRBV5-6 with TRBJ1-5, with TRBD1 as a possible D gene (5 bases). Germline CDR1 is SGHDT and CDR2 is YYEEEE. Trimming cost V 5 bases and J 7 bases, with 16 bases left between them. This CDR3 region has 14 residues. CDR3 in DNA: TGTGCCAGCAGTTATACAGGTTCAGGGCAGCCCCAGCATTTT. It is translated as CASSYTGSGQPQHF. The variable domain in full, completed from reference TRBV5-6 and TRBJ1-5, reads DAGVTQSPTHLIKTRGQQVTLRCSPKSGHDTVSWYQQALGQGPQFIFQYYEEEERQRGNFPDRFSGHQFPNYSSELNVNALLLGDSALYLCASSYTGSGQPQHFGDGTRLSIL.

V gene TRBV7-8 combines with J gene TRBJ2-7; TRBD1 matches 8 bases. CDR3 length: 14 residues. V lost 5 bases and J lost 7; bases outside the gene matches: 10. CDR1 and CDR2 (germline): SGHVS, FQNEAQ. The CDR3 region has the DNA TGTGCCAGCAGCCCCCGACAGGGGACGGGAGAGCAGTACTTC. Translating gives CASSPRQGTGEQYF.

This clone has just a few counts. CDR3: CASSQDYPSGSTDTQYF. The CDR3 DNA is TGCGCCAGCAGCCAAGACTACCCTAGCGGGAGTACAGATACGCAGTATTTT. The chain is built from TRBV4-3 and TRBJ2-3; TRBD2 aligns across 10 bases. CDR1 is LGHNA and CDR2 is YSLEER in the germline V gene. The CDR3 has 17 residues. V lost 0 bases, J lost 3 bases, and 6 bases stayed unmatched.

The V call is TRBV7-2, the J call TRBJ2-3; no clear D gene. The CDR3 is 14 amino acids. The germline V and J ends were trimmed by 5 bases and 4 bases, with 13 bases remaining between them. Germline CDR1 and CDR2: SGHTA and FQGNSA. This CDR3 is CASSPVRKPDTQYF. The CDR3 DNA follows: TGTGCCAGCAGCCCAGTTCGTAAGCCAGATACGCAGTATTTT. Full variable domain (outside the CDR3, taken from reference TRBV7-2 and TRBJ2-3): GAGVSQSPSNKVTEKGKDVELRCDPISGHTALYWYRQSLGQGLEFLIYFQGNSAPDKSGLPSDRFSAERTGGSVSTLTIQRTQQEDSAVYLCASSPVRKPDTQYFGPGTRLTVL.

CDR3 nucleotide sequence: TGTGCCAGCAGTCATCTGAGTACCATACCCGGTGGGGCCTACTATGGCTACACCTTC. Amino acid sequence: CASSHLSTIPGGAYYGYTF. The chain carries TRBV27 and TRBJ1-2, with D possibly matching TRBD1 (5 bases). Germline-derived CDR1 and CDR2 are MNHEY and SMNVEV (reference sequence). This CDR3 has 19 residues. The germline V and J ends were trimmed by 5 bases and 3 bases, with 28 bases remaining between them.

The CDR3 DNA is TGTGCCAGCAGCGCCGGGGTGGCCACTGAAGCTTTCTTT. Amino acids: CASSAGVATEAFF. The chain combines TRBV9 with TRBJ1-1; no reliable D call. The germline V gene has CDR1 SGDLS and CDR2 YYNGEE. V was clipped by 3 bases and J by 4 bases, with 10 bases between them. The CDR3 spans 13 residues.

The chain is built from TRBV6-5 and TRBJ1-1; D gene ambiguous. The CDR3 contains 14 residues. Germline assignment: CDR1 MNHEY and CDR2 SVGAGI. Between the trimmed V and J ends, which lost 2 bases and 4 bases, there was a span of 11 bases. CDR3 bases: TGTGCCAGCAGTTACGACGCTTGGGGCACTGAAGCTTTCTTT. Protein: CASSYDAWGTEAFF.

The CDR3 DNA sequence: TGTGCCAGTAGTAGCCTAGTCCCAGATACGCAGTATTTT. Amino acid sequence: CASSSLVPDTQYF. The chain is built from TRBV19 and TRBJ2-3, with D unresolved. V was clipped by 4 bases and J by 4 bases, with 9 bases between them. This CDR3 is 13 amino acids long. Per germline, CDR1 LNHDA and CDR2 SQIVND (reference sequence).

This clone is a singleton in its sample. The chain has TRBV28 and TRBJ1-5; D perhaps matches TRBD1 (6 bases). CDR1 MDHEN and CDR2 SYDVKM come from the germline V gene. V gave up 4 bases and J gave up 7 bases, with 14 bases separating them. The CDR3 contains 14 residues. Here the CDR3 reads CASSSLGGRQPQHF. The CDR3 DNA reads TGTGCCAGCAGTTCTCTAGGGGGGCGACAGCCCCAGCATTTT.

The chain uses TRBV30 and TRBJ1-1, with D maybe TRBD1 (5 bases). The CDR3 is 13 residues long. The germline V gene has CDR1 GTSNPN and CDR2 SVGIG (reference sequence). Trimming left V 0 bases short and J 5 bases short, with 10 bases between. CDR3 region: CAWSVREGTEAFF. DNA for the CDR3: TGTGCCTGGAGTGTACGGGAGGGGACTGAAGCTTTCTTT.

The genes are TRBV5-6 and TRBJ2-3, with 10 nucleotides matching TRBD1. In germline, CDR1 is SGHDT, CDR2 YYEEEE. The length of the CDR3 is 17 residues. V shed 2 bases, J shed 6 bases, and the junction held 12 bases outside the gene matches. The CDR3 is CASSFSHRRQGADTQYF. The CDR3 DNA is TGTGCCAGCAGCTTTAGTCACCGGAGACAGGGGGCTGATACGCAGTATTTT.

The chain carries TRBV30 and TRBJ2-7; tentatively, D is TRBD2 (5 bases). In germline, CDR1 is GTSNPN, CDR2 SVGIG (reference sequence). CDR3 length equals 13 residues. V shed 0 bases and J shed 9 bases, with 15 bases lying between them. CDR3: CAWSVRELGGQYF. The CDR3 nucleotides read TGTGCCTGGAGTGTAAGGGAGTTAGGCGGGCAGTACTTC.

The rearrangement joins TRBV27 to TRBJ2-1; weak D call: TRBD1 (6 bases). Germline CDR1 and CDR2: MNHEY and SMNVEV (reference sequence). The CDR3 length is 14 residues. The V gene lost 5 bases and the J gene lost 3 bases, with 11 bases spanning the gap. The CDR3 spells CASSTGTLYNEQFF. As DNA, the CDR3 is TGTGCCAGCAGTACCGGGACACTCTACAATGAGCAGTTCTTC.

The J gene is TRBJ1-1, the V gene TRBV11-3, with D perhaps matching TRBD1 (5 bases). The CDR3 length is 14 residues. Germline assignment: CDR1 SGHNT and CDR2 YENEEA. Trimming stripped 0 bases from V and 2 bases from J, with 7 bases between. CDR3 in DNA: TGTGCCAGCAGCTTAGAGGGGGGAAACACTGAAGCTTTCTTT. It yields the protein CASSLEGGNTEAFF. The full variable domain, its missing parts supplied by reference TRBV11-3 and TRBJ1-1, is EAGVVQSPRYKIIEKKQPVAFWCNPISGHNTLYWYLQNLGQGPELLIRYENEEAVDDSQLPKDRFSAERLKGVDSTLKIQPAELGDSAVYLCASSLEGGNTEAFFGQGTRLTVV.

The chain carries TRBV11-3 and TRBJ2-2, with TRBD1 matching 8 bases. J gave up 3 bases and V 9 bases, and 15 bases lay outside the gene matches. This CDR3 has 17 amino acids. Germline V lookup: CDR1 SGHNT, CDR2 YENEEA. CDR3 nucleotide sequence: TGTGCCAGTACAAAGAGAAGGACAGGGAGCGACACCGGGGAGCTGTTTTTT. Residues: CASTKRRTGSDTGELFF.

The chain employs TRBV7-2 and TRBJ2-2; the D is unclear. The CDR3 covers 13 residues. CDR1 is SGHTA, CDR2 FQGNSA, per germline. The ends were cut back, 3 bases at V and 4 bases at J, with 6 bases in the middle. CDR3 amino acids: CASSLTLTGELFF. In DNA form, the CDR3 reads TGTGCCAGCAGCTTGACCCTCACCGGGGAGCTGTTTTTT.

The rearrangement links TRBV10-3 to TRBJ2-7; D perhaps matches TRBD2 (6 bases). Germline V gene lookup returns CDR1 ENHRY and CDR2 SYGVKD. CDR3 length: 14 residues. Between the trimmed V and J ends, which lost 6 bases and 0 bases, there was a span of 12 bases. CDR3 region: CAIRTDGSSYEQYF. CDR3 sequence (DNA): TGTGCCATCAGAACCGACGGGAGCTCCTACGAGCAGTACTTC.

This clone came up a few times. The chain joins TRBV6-4 to TRBJ1-1, with 9 bases aligning to TRBD1. CDR1 and CDR2 (germline): MRHNA, SNTAGT. This CDR3 comprises 16 residues. V lost 2 bases and J lost 1; bases outside the gene matches: 5. The CDR3 sequence: CASSDTPGQGNTEAFF. Written as DNA, the CDR3 is TGTGCCAGCAGTGACACTCCGGGACAGGGGAACACTGAAGCTTTCTTT.

This clone is a singleton in its sample. The J gene is TRBJ1-2, the V gene TRBV5-5; 7 nucleotides agree with TRBD1. V shed 4 bases, J shed 2 bases, and the junction held 5 bases outside the gene matches. In germline, CDR1 is SGHKS, CDR2 YYEKEE (reference sequence). The CDR3 loop spans 14 amino acids. In nucleotides, the CDR3 is TGTGCCAGCAGCCGGGGACAGAGCAACTATGGCTACACCTTC. Residues: CASSRGQSNYGYTF.

The chain combines TRBV6-2 or TRBV6-3 with TRBJ1-1; no definite D call. Germline CDR1 is MNHEY and CDR2 is SVGEGT. V lost 5 bases, J lost 4 bases, and 11 bases lay in between. The CDR3 extends over 13 amino acids. This chain's CDR3 is CASSQAGITEAFF. DNA for the CDR3: TGTGCCAGCAGTCAGGCGGGGATCACTGAAGCTTTCTTT.

This chain connects TRBV2 to TRBJ2-1; 11 nucleotides match TRBD2. The CDR3 contains 15 residues. Germline V gene sequence: CDR1 SNHLY, CDR2 FYNNEI. Trimming took 7 bases from V and 5 from J; bases not matched to a gene: 7. In DNA form, the CDR3 reads TGTGCCAGCAAAAAGGGACTAGCGGAGAACAATGAGCAGTTCTTC. Amino acid sequence: CASKKGLAENNEQFF. Using reference TRBV2 and TRBJ2-1 for the parts outside the CDR3, the full variable domain is EPEVTQTPSHQVTQMGQEVILRCVPISNHLYFYWYRQILGQKVEFLVSFYNNEISEKSEIFDDQFSVERPDGSNFTLKIRSTKLEDSAMYFCASKKGLAENNEQFFGPGTRLTVL.

V is TRBV19 and J is TRBJ2-2; a weak D match, TRBD2 (5 bases). Trimming removed 7 bases at V and 4 bases at J, with 13 bases between. CDR3 size: 14 residues. Per the germline V gene, CDR1 is LNHDA and CDR2 is SQIVND (reference sequence). The CDR3 sequence: CASIGLAGTGELFF. The CDR3 bases are TGTGCCAGTATCGGGCTAGCTGGCACCGGGGAGCTGTTTTTT.